The clone carrying this TCR beta chain was counted a few times. Its antigen is undetermined. The CDR3 extends over 14 amino acids. With 6 bases clipped from V and 2 bases from J, the junction kept 8 bases outside the gene matches. CDR1 and CDR2 from the germline V gene are DFQATT and SNEGSKA (reference sequence). This sample was taken from a study of response to subunit inactivated influenza vaccine. Findings of the study overall: Authors suggested each seasonal influenza vaccination recruits few new T cells.

TCRdb fed the RT-PCR reads into MiXCR, producing one record per CDR3 protein. Counted here are some 600,000 distinct CDR3 sequences, around 13% occurring once; the ten biggest clones make up 7.5% to 8%. The TCR originated in a middle-aged man who received an inactivated influenza vaccine. This rearrangement joins TRBV20-1 to TRBJ2-7; 9 bases fit TRBD1. Sequencing was performed on PBMCs from blood, taken roughly 2 weeks before vaccination. The DNA for the CDR3 is TGCAGTGCCAACAGGGGGCTTCTGACCTACGAGCAGTACTTC. As protein: CSANRGLLTYEQYF.